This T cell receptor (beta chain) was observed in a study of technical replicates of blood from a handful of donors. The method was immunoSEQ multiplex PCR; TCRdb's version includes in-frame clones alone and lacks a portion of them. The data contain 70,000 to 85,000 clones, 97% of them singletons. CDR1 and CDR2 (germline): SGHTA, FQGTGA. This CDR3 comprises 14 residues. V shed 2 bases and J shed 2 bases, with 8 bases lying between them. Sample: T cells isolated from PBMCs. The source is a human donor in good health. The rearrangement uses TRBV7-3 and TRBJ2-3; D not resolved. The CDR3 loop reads CASSLASHTDTQYF. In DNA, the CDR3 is TGTGCCAGCAGCTTAGCTTCACACACAGATACGCAGTATTTT.